The 25 T cell receptor beta chains below were found in one sample sequenced in a study of T cell repertoires in cytomegalovirus infection. TCRdb reprocessed the reads via MiXCR and lists one record per CDR3 protein. The data contain roughly 300,000 distinct CDR3 sequences, about 26% of them singletons. The specimen sequenced was PBMCs. The receptors shown here come from a human donor in good health (CMV status not recorded). Some clones in this sample may be carry-over from other donors' samples.

This chain joins TRBV12-3 or TRBV12-4 and TRBJ1-3; D gene ambiguous. V shed 6 bases and J shed 12 bases, with 15 bases lying between them. The CDR3 has 12 residues. The CDR3 here is CASSNLLSNIYF. CDR3 sequence (DNA): TGTGCCAGCAGCAACTTACTTTCGAACATATATTTT.

In this sample, this clonotype turned up many times. This chain uses TRBV11-3 with TRBJ2-5; 14 bases match TRBD2. V was clipped by 4 bases and J by 2 bases; unmatched bases: 6. Germline V gene sequence: CDR1 SGHNT, CDR2 YENEEA. The CDR3 spans 17 residues. As DNA, the CDR3 is TGTGCCAGCAGCTCCGGGACTAGCGGGGGCCAACAAGAGACCCAGTACTTC. It codes for CASSSGTSGGQQETQYF.

The rearrangement joins TRBV5-6 to TRBJ2-7; weak D call: TRBD2 (6 bases). V shed 4 bases and J shed 4 bases, with 15 bases lying between them. The CDR3 runs to 14 residues. Germline V gene lookup returns CDR1 SGHDT and CDR2 YYEEEE. The CDR3 here is CASSPQWGEYEQYF. CDR3 nucleotides: TGTGCCAGCAGCCCCCAGTGGGGGGAATACGAGCAGTACTTC.

This clonotype showed up just a few times. The gene calls are TRBV7-2 and TRBJ1-2, with D uncertain. The ends were cut back, 6 bases at V and 3 bases at J, with 11 bases in the middle. The CDR3 contains 13 residues. Germline V CDR1 and CDR2: SGHTA, FQGNSA. CDR3 bases: TGTGCCAGCAGTCTAGGACTGTACTATGGCTACACCTTC. This codes for CASSLGLYYGYTF.

Only a few counts were recorded for this clonotype. One junction end does not reproduce the germline sequence, and a read error may be involved. The V gene is TRBV7-7, the J gene TRBJ2-7, with 7 bases that match TRBD1. The CDR3 runs to 14 residues. Germline-derived CDR1 and CDR2 are SSHAT and FNYEAQ (reference sequence). Written as DNA, the CDR3 is TGTGCTAGCAGCTCCGGGAAGGGGGCGAACGAGCAGTACTTC. Translating it yields CASSSGKGANEQYF.

The V call is TRBV28, the J call TRBJ2-3; D not resolved. With 1 base removed from V and 6 bases from J, the gap between germline ends came to 14 bases. The germline CDR1 and CDR2 sequences are MDHEN and SYDVKM. The CDR3 spans 15 residues. Written as DNA, the CDR3 is TGTGCCAGCAGTTTATCCGGAGTAATGGGGGATACGCAGTATTTT. Translating gives CASSLSGVMGDTQYF.

This clonotype was seen many times. The chain combines TRBV7-2 with TRBJ2-2; D unresolved. Trimming removed 5 bases from V and 2 bases from J, with 12 bases in between. This CDR3 is 15 amino acids long. The germline gives CDR1 SGHTA, CDR2 FQGNSA. The CDR3 sequence: CASSPPRSNTGELFF. The CDR3 DNA is TGTGCCAGCAGCCCACCGAGATCAAACACCGGGGAGCTGTTTTTT.

This clonotype was counted many times. The rearrangement joins TRBV7-6 to TRBJ1-1; 9 bases fit TRBD1. J lost 8 bases, V lost 1 base, and 5 bases had no gene match. CDR1 is SGHVS, CDR2 FNYEAQ, per germline. The CDR3 runs to 14 residues. CDR3 in DNA: TGTGCCAGCAGCTTAGGACCTGGGACAGGGGAAGCTTTCTTT. Translation: CASSLGPGTGEAFF. The complete variable domain, with remaining parts taken from reference TRBV7-6 and TRBJ1-1, reads GAGVSQSPRYKVTKRGQDVALRCDPISGHVSLYWYRQALGQGPEFLTYFNYEAQQDKSGLPNDRFSAERPEGSISTLTIQRTEQRDSAMYRCASSLGPGTGEAFFGQGTRLTVV.

The chain couples TRBV7-2 to TRBJ1-5; no clear D gene. CDR3 length: 13 amino acids. V was trimmed by 2 bases and J by 7 bases, leaving 9 bases between them. The germline gives CDR1 SGHTA, CDR2 FQGNSA. In DNA, the CDR3 is TGTGCCAGCAGCTTATTAATTGAGCAGCCCCAGCATTTT. Its translation is CASSLLIEQPQHF.

This clonotype was counted a few times. The chain recombines TRBV12-3 or TRBV12-4 with TRBJ2-1; D unresolved. The ends were cut back, 9 bases at V and 0 bases at J, with 9 bases in the middle. CDR3 length: 13 residues. The CDR3 sequence: CASRLASYNEQFF. The CDR3 DNA follows: TGTGCCAGTCGATTAGCCTCCTACAATGAGCAGTTCTTC.

This clonotype was detected many times. This chain joins TRBV6-5 and TRBJ1-6, with unresolved D. V lost 2 bases to trimming and J lost 7 bases, with 9 bases between them. This CDR3 is built from 14 residues. Per the germline V gene, CDR1 is MNHEY and CDR2 is SVGAGI. CDR3 nucleotide sequence: TGTGCCAGCAGTTACCCGACCCTAAATTCACCCCTCCACTTT. This translates into CASSYPTLNSPLHF.

This clonotype was detected a few times. The chain joins TRBV2 to TRBJ2-5, with 9 bases matching TRBD2. CDR1 is SNHLY, CDR2 FYNNEI, per germline. CDR3 length equals 14 residues. Germline trimming cut 7 bases from V and 2 bases from J; bases unmatched to any gene: 5. The CDR3 bases are TGTGCCAGCACGGTAGCGGGGGCTCAAGAGACCCAGTACTTC. It translates to CASTVAGAQETQYF.

The sample holds many counts of this clonotype. The V and J genes are TRBV7-3 and TRBJ2-1, with D possibly TRBD1 on 5 matching bases. V lost 6 bases to trimming and J lost 4 bases, with 13 bases between them. This CDR3 region has 14 residues. The germline CDR1 and CDR2 sequences are SGHTA and FQGTGA. CDR3 amino acids: CASSPHPGYNEQFF. The CDR3 nucleotides read TGTGCCAGCAGTCCTCATCCAGGGTACAATGAGCAGTTCTTC.

This clonotype occurred many times. The V and J genes are TRBV7-2 and TRBJ1-4; 7 bases align to TRBD1. Germline V CDR1 and CDR2: SGHTA, FQGNSA. The CDR3 covers 14 residues. V gave up 1 base and J gave up 7 bases; unmatched junction bases: 3. In DNA, the CDR3 is TGTGCCAGCAGCTTAGTACGGGACAGTGAAAAACTGTTTTTT. Translation gives CASSLVRDSEKLFF.

This clonotype was counted once. The chain combines TRBV12-3 or TRBV12-4 with TRBJ2-7; maybe TRBD1 (6 bases). This CDR3 spans 13 amino acids. The V and J ends lost 1 base and 5 bases respectively, with 9 bases between them. The CDR3 protein is CASSLVQGHEQYF. The CDR3 bases are TGTGCCAGCAGTTTAGTACAGGGTCACGAGCAGTACTTC.

This clonotype appeared a few times. V is TRBV10-3 and J is TRBJ2-7; 7 nucleotides line up with TRBD1. The CDR3 loop spans 17 amino acids. The V and J ends lost 1 base and 2 bases, in that order; junction bases with no gene match: 11. CDR1 is ENHRY and CDR2 is SYGVKD in the germline V gene. For the CDR3, the DNA is TGTGCCATCAGTGAGTTATCCGGGACAGATAGACCCTACGAGCAGTACTTC. Its protein is CAISELSGTDRPYEQYF.

This clonotype was seen at least ten times. The genes are TRBV7-2 and TRBJ1-6; maybe TRBD1 (5 bases). The germline CDR1 and CDR2 sequences are SGHTA and FQGNSA. V lost 5 bases and J 8 bases, leaving 10 bases between the germline ends. CDR3 length: 13 amino acids. CDR3 in amino acids: CASSRGRDSPLHF. As DNA, the CDR3 is TGTGCCAGCAGCAGGGGCAGAGATTCACCCCTCCACTTT.

This clonotype was detected only a few times. V usage is TRBV27 and J usage is TRBJ2-1; maybe TRBD1 (5 bases). The V and J ends lost 5 bases and 9 bases respectively, with 17 bases between them. CDR1 is MNHEY, CDR2 SMNVEV, per germline (reference sequence). The CDR3 has 14 residues. The CDR3 protein is CASSLPSGLGEQFF. The CDR3 coding sequence is TGTGCCAGCAGTCTTCCATCAGGGTTGGGTGAGCAGTTCTTC.

The V gene is TRBV11-2, the J gene TRBJ2-3; the D gene could be TRBD1 or TRBD2 (5 bases each). CDR1 SGHAT and CDR2 FQNNGV come from the germline V gene. V lost 0 bases to trimming and J lost 5 bases, with 12 bases between them. The CDR3 has 15 amino acids. CDR3 region: CASSLDNTRGDTQYF. CDR3 bases: TGTGCCAGCAGCTTAGATAATACGAGGGGAGATACGCAGTATTTT. Looking up the rest from reference TRBV11-2 and TRBJ2-3 gives the full variable domain: EAGVAQSPRYKIIEKRQSVAFWCNPISGHATLYWYQQILGQGPKLLIQFQNNGVVDDSQLPKDRFSAERLKGVDSTLKIQPAKLEDSAVYLCASSLDNTRGDTQYFGPGTRLTVL.

The genes are TRBV7-6 and TRBJ2-1, with 7 bases aligning to TRBD2. Germline loops: CDR1 SGHVS, CDR2 FNYEAQ. V trimming: 5 bases; J trimming: 9 bases; junction bases outside the gene matches: 16. There are 16 residues in the CDR3. DNA for the CDR3: TGTGCCAGCAGCCAAAACCCCGTGGCTAGCGGCAGTGAGCAGTTCTTC. Its protein is CASSQNPVASGSEQFF.

This clonotype appeared a few times. V and J are TRBV7-8 and TRBJ2-3; 7 positions match TRBD2. The CDR3 is 16 residues long. The junction had 10 bases not matched to a gene; V was cut back by 1 base and J by 6 bases. Germline V gene data show CDR1 as SGHVS and CDR2 as FQNEAQ. The CDR3 DNA is TGTGCCAGCAGCTTAGGGGGGGGGAATGTTAGGGATACGCAGTATTTT. This sequence encodes CASSLGGGNVRDTQYF.

This clonotype was detected only a few times. The V call is TRBV24-1, the J call TRBJ2-1, with D hard to call. The V end was cut by 0 bases, the J end by 7 bases, with 18 bases between. Germline loops: CDR1 KGHDR, CDR2 SFDVKD. CDR3 length: 17 amino acids. The CDR3 DNA sequence: TGTGCCACCAGTGATTTGCGCTTTGGTTCGACCGAGAATGAGCAGTTCTTC. Its protein product is CATSDLRFGSTENEQFF.

This sequence joins TRBV29-1 and TRBJ2-7; no clear D gene. The CDR3 is made up of 12 amino acids. Deletions cut 6 bases from V and 3 bases from J, with 12 bases between. Germline CDR1 SQVTM, CDR2 ANQGSEA. The CDR3 nucleotides are TGCAGCGTCCAGAGGAGTCTCTACGAGCAGTACTTC. Translated: CSVQRSLYEQYF.

This chain connects TRBV5-1 to TRBJ2-5; D gene ambiguous. The ends were cut back, 4 bases at V and 5 bases at J, with 9 bases in the middle. Germline CDR1 SGHRS, CDR2 YFSETQ. The CDR3 runs 12 residues. CDR3 DNA: TGCGCCAGCAGCCTCCGCGCGGAGACCCAGTACTTC. This encodes CASSLRAETQYF.

This clonotype was observed a few times. This chain joins TRBV7-2 and TRBJ2-5, with D perhaps TRBD1 or TRBD2 (7 bases each). This CDR3 contains 15 residues. The V end lost 2 bases, the J end lost 5 bases, and 15 bases lay between the germline ends. CDR1 and CDR2 (germline): SGHTA, FQGNSA. CDR3 amino acids: CASSLRQGGAETQYF. The CDR3 DNA sequence: TGTGCCAGCAGCTTACGCCAGGGGGGGGCGGAGACCCAGTACTTC.